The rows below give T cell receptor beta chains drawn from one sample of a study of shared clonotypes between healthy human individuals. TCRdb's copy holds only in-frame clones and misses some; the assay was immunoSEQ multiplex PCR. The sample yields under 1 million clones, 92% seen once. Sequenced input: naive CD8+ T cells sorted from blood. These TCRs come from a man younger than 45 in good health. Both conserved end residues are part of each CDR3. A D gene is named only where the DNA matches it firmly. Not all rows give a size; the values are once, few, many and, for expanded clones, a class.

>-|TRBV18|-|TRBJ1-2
CASSLWDDYGYTF
TGTGCCAGCTCACTTTGGGACGACTATGGCTACACCTTC
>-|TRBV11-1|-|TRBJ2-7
CASSFSRGQVLFYEQYF
TGTGCCAGCAGCTTTAGTCGGGGTCAGGTACTTTTCTACGAGCAGTACTTC
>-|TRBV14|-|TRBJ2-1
CASSPRDGLSHEQFF
TGTGCCAGCAGCCCCCGGGACGGTCTTTCTCATGAGCAGTTCTTC
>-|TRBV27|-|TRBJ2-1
CASSADSPPRGEQFF
TGTGCCAGCTCAGCCGACAGCCCCCCTCGGGGTGAGCAGTTCTTC
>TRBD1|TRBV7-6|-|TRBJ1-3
CASSLASGGRNTIYF
TGTGCCAGCAGCTTAGCCTCAGGGGGTCGAAACACCATATATTTT
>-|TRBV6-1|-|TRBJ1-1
CASSRLALVNTEAFF
TGTGCCAGCAGTAGGCTGGCATTGGTGAACACTGAAGCTTTCTTT
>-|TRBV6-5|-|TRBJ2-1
CASSRLWGDEQFF
TGTGCCAGCAGTCGATTGTGGGGGGATGAGCAGTTCTTC
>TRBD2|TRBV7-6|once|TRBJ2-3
CASSLGGLAGYRDTQYF
TGTGCCAGCAGCTTAGGTGGACTAGCGGGGTACAGGGATACGCAGTATTTT
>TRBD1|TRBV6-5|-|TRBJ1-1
CASSYQGAREAFF
TGTGCCAGCAGTTACCAGGGGGCGCGTGAAGCTTTCTTT
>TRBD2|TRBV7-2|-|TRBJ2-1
CASSYSTSGSDEQFF
TGTGCCAGCAGCTATTCGACTAGCGGGAGCGATGAGCAGTTCTTC
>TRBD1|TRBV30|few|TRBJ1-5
CAWSKGQGHQPQHF
TGTGCCTGGAGTAAGGGACAGGGTCATCAGCCCCAGCATTTT
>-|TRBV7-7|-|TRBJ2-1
CASSSVGLTDEQFF
TGTGCCAGCAGCTCCGTGGGACTTACCGATGAGCAGTTCTTC
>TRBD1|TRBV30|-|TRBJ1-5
CAWSFPDRTNQPQHF
TGTGCCTGGAGTTTCCCGGACAGGACGAATCAGCCCCAGCATTTT
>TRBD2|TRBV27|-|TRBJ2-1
CASSSGSWDEQFF
TGTGCCAGCTCAAGCGGGAGTTGGGATGAGCAGTTCTTC
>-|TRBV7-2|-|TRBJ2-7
CASSSADLRHEQYF
TGTGCCAGCAGTTCCGCGGACCTCCGCCACGAGCAGTACTTC
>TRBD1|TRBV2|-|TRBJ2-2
CASSVEQGYGGELFF
TGTGCCAGCAGTGTCGAACAGGGGTATGGCGGGGAGCTGTTTTTT
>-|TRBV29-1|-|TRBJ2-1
CSVALGSYNEQFF
TGCAGCGTGGCTCTTGGCTCCTACAATGAGCAGTTCTTC
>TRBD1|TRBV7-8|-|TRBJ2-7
CASSALTGAHEQYF
TGTGCCAGCAGCGCCTTAACAGGGGCCCACGAGCAGTACTTC
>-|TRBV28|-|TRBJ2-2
CASTWGVVTGELFF
TGTGCCAGCACCTGGGGGGTCGTGACCGGGGAGCTGTTTTTT
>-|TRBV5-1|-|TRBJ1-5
CASSGDTSLGRQHF
TGCGCCAGCAGCGGCGACACCTCCTTAGGGCGCCAGCATTTT
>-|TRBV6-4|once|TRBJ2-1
CASSDSEGPGNEQFF
TGTGCCAGCAGTGACTCGGAGGGCCCGGGGAATGAGCAGTTCTTC
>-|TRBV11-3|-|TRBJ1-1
CASSSEGNTEAFF
TGTGCCAGCAGCTCAGAGGGTAACACTGAAGCTTTCTTT
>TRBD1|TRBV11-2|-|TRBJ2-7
CASSFPGTAYEQYF
TGTGCCAGCAGCTTTCCCGGGACAGCCTACGAGCAGTACTTC
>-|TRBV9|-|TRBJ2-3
CASSVDAGAPGYF
TGTGCCAGCAGCGTAGATGCGGGGGCGCCAGGGTATTTT
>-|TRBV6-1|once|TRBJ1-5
CASSGARDLNHPQHF
TGTGCCAGCAGTGGAGCCAGGGATCTTAATCATCCCCAGCATTTT
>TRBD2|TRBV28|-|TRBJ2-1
CASSLKRGFWDNEQFF
TGTGCCAGCAGTTTGAAGCGGGGCTTCTGGGACAATGAGCAGTTCTTC
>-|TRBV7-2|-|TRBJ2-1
CASSSVSYNEQFF
TGTGCCAGCAGCTCCGTCTCCTACAATGAGCAGTTCTTC
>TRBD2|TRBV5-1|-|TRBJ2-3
CASSLGVAGPTDTQYF
TGCGCCAGCAGCTTGGGAGTAGCGGGACCCACAGATACGCAGTATTTT
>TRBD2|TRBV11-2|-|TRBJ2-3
CASSSSGGLAGTDTQYF
TGTGCCAGCAGCTCTAGCGGGGGGCTAGCGGGCACAGATACGCAGTATTTT